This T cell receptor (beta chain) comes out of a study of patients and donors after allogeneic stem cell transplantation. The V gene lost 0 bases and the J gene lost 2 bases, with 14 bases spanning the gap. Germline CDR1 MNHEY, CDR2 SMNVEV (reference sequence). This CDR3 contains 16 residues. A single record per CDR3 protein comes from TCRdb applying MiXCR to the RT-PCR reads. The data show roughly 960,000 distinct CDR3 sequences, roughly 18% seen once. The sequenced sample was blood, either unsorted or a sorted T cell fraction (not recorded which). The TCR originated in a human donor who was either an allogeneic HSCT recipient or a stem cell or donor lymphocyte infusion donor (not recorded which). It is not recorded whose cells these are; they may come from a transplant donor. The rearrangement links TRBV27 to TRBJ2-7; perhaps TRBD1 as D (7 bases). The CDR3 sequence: CASSLSVRGATYEQYF. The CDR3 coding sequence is TGTGCCAGCAGTTTATCAGTCAGGGGGGCCACCTACGAGCAGTACTTC.